Included here is one T cell receptor beta chain sequence, with context. The V gene lost 4 bases and the J gene lost 5 bases, with 17 bases spanning the gap. Germline V gene sequence: CDR1 SEHNR, CDR2 FQNEAQ (reference sequence). This CDR3 comprises 15 residues. This entry is derived from a study of blood T cell repertoires in COVID-19. TCRdb keeps only in-frame clones here, not all; method: immunoSEQ multiplex PCR. The sample contains 97,000 or so clones, around nine tenths of which appear only once. The TCR was taken from a man in his sixties with acute or convalescent COVID-19. The sequencing input was peripheral blood. The gene calls are TRBV7-9 and TRBJ1-2, with D perhaps matching TRBD1 (5 bases). Written as DNA, the CDR3 is TGTGCCAGCAGCTCAAGGACACTACGAGGATATGGCTACACCTTC. Translated, it gives CASSSRTLRGYGYTF.